A single T cell receptor (beta chain) is shown here with its context. This entry is derived from a study of blood T cell repertoires in COVID-19. Study overall: In each case, the material was cDNA or gDNA derived from T cells, B-cell-depleted T cells, or PBMCs.

In the authors' workflow: Quantification of nucleated cells was approximated via reference gene primer amplification. The repertoire was sequenced with immunoSEQ multiplex PCR; TCRdb's copy has only in-frame clones and lacks some. V and J calls and clone size are copied from that table; D and trimming were computed from the DNA. Here the sample spans 90,000 or so clones, 86% being singletons. Source material: peripheral blood. The clonotype was recovered from a man between 60 and 75 years old with acute or convalescent COVID-19.

The CDR3 is CASSLSGQGRNTQYF. The DNA for the CDR3 is TGTGCCAGCAGCTTATCGGGACAGGGTAGAAATACGCAGTATTTT. The rearrangement links TRBV5-4 to TRBJ2-3; the match to TRBD1 covers 9 bases. CDR3 length: 15 amino acids. Germline V CDR1 and CDR2: SGHNT, YYREEE (reference sequence). The V gene end was trimmed by 2 bases and the J gene end by 7 bases; junction bases not matched to a gene: 8.